The next 4 T cell receptor beta chains were all read from a single sample in a study of blood T cells in healthy people across ages. Alongside a J-beta primer mix, a sample-barcoded 5' primer served in a second PCR lasting about 6 to 12 cycles. TCRdb ran MiXCR on the 5' RACE reads and lists one entry per CDR3 protein. The sample has about 1.5 million distinct CDR3 sequences, 35% to 45% seen once; the top ten hold about 4%. The sequencing input was blood. Receptors were obtained from a woman between 18 and 29 years old in good health.

The J gene is TRBJ2-7, the V gene TRBV27, with D uncertain. Trimming took off 5 bases at V and 6 bases at J, with 17 bases between the two ends. The CDR3 runs 14 residues. Germline CDR1 MNHEY, CDR2 SMNVEV (reference sequence). CDR3 sequence: CASSKTVGLFEQYF. The DNA of the CDR3 is TGTGCCAGCAGTAAAACCGTGGGTTTGTTCGAGCAGTACTTC.

This chain connects TRBV12-3 or TRBV12-4 to TRBJ2-2; D not resolved. The germline V and J ends were trimmed by 5 bases and 4 bases, with 11 bases remaining between them. The CDR3 loop spans 14 amino acids. For the CDR3, the DNA is TGTGCCAGCAGTGTCCCTCTCTCCACCGGGGAGCTGTTTTTT. As protein: CASSVPLSTGELFF.

The chain has TRBV20-1 and TRBJ1-2, with D hard to call. V was trimmed by 6 bases and J by 7 bases, leaving 21 bases between them. Germline CDR1 DFQATT, CDR2 SNEGSKA (reference sequence). The CDR3 contains 14 residues. The CDR3 spells CSATNLSDLVGYTF. CDR3 coding DNA: TGCAGTGCCACAAACCTGTCCGACTTGGTTGGCTACACCTTC.

The chain couples TRBV4-1 to TRBJ2-1; the D gene is possibly TRBD1 (6 bases). The CDR3 is 14 residues long. Trimming pared 2 bases from V and 5 bases from J, leaving 10 bases between. CDR1 is MGHRA and CDR2 is YSYEKL in the germline V gene. The CDR3 is CASSQWTADNEQFF. The CDR3 DNA is TGCGCCAGCAGCCAATGGACAGCAGACAATGAGCAGTTCTTC.